One T cell receptor beta chain is described in this entry. What antigen it recognizes has not been identified. One base away there is no much larger clone; base qualities are not given. This specimen belongs to a study of blood T cells in healthy people across ages (dated by TCRdb to 2014 to 2015). For the wider study: Template switching captured roughly one uniquely barcoded TCR beta cDNA molecule per two T cells in model experiments. For two donors (one aged 18 to 30 and one aged 80 or older), the study analyzed two additional independent replicas of 1 million unique cDNA reads from the same blood draw. Age-related changes in TCR beta repertoire diversity were measured in the study by deep sequencing normalized with unique cDNA molecular identifiers. Donors were grouped into four age groups: young (average approximately 16 years), middle-aged (roughly 37), aged (around 66) and long-lived (about 89). To avoid experimental bias, donors of different ages were randomly spread across the sequencing lanes. Points the paper makes about the study in general: As age increased, observed TCR beta diversity per million T cells dropped in a roughly linear way, and a significant reduction was already evident by age about 40. Because the CMV infection status of the donors was unknown, age-related changes in expanded clonotypes may potentially have been confounded. Because profiling used bulk unsorted PBMCs, naive and antigen-experienced compartments could not be compared conclusively. Estimates of total diversity based on one million sequenced T cells were regarded as lower bounds and as underestimates. A strong correlation was found between observed TCR beta diversity and the percentage of naive T cells measured by flow cytometry. Compared with the aged group, the long-lived group had more naive CD4+ T cells, fewer expanded clones and increased TCR diversity, suggesting age selection.

The roughly 38 donors, aged roughly 6 to 95 years, were systemically healthy Caucasian individuals from Russia. Each donor gave about 9.8 milliliters of peripheral blood, drawn into EDTA-treated Vacutainer tubes. PBMCs were isolated by Ficoll-Paque density-gradient centrifugation, with at least 6 million obtained per sample. Trizol reagent was used to extract total RNA from the PBMCs, yielding at least 6 micrograms per sample. For every donor, an aliquot of PBMCs went through flow cytometry to measure the percentages of naive CD45RAhigh/CD27high T cells. Library creation used 5' RACE. Reads for this sample came from an Illumina HiSeq 2500. The second PCR ran for about 6 to 12 cycles and used a J-beta primer mix along with a sample-barcoded 5' primer. Each TCR beta cDNA molecule received a unique molecular identifier from a template-switch 5' adaptor carrying 12 random nucleotides. Each sample yielded at least 2.5 million CDR3-containing paired-end reads. First-strand cDNA was synthesized from all RNA with the Mint cDNA synthesis kit, primed by a TRBC-specific oligonucleotide. After uracil-DNA glycosylase treatment, a first 18-cycle PCR used universal primers M1SS and BC2_uni_R on all cDNA. The original methods were these. Each sample was normalized by randomly selecting 1 million high-quality reads, each carrying a distinct molecular identifier. Reads with shared molecular identifiers were discarded instead of being binned into consensus sequences. CDR3 identification, clonotype clustering and error correction used MiTCR with a Q25 quality threshold and the strictest error-elimination algorithm. Lower-bound total TCR beta diversity was estimated with a nonparametric unseen species model using Euler transformation. In-frame beta chains were kept once TCRdb had trimmed the public reads at Q25 with fastp and called clones with MiXCR. CDR3 protein duplicates are merged, each entry listing the most common genes and DNA. TCRdb, not the authors, supplied the V and J calls. The sample table shows 700,000 or so distinct CDR3 sequences, and around a fifth are seen once. The ten largest make up about 20% of the sample.

V and J are truncated by 8 bases and 7 bases respectively, leaving an intervening sequence of 5 bases. According to the germline V gene (reference sequence), CDR1 reads MNHNY and CDR2 reads SVGAGI. CDR3 length: 10 amino acids, cysteine to phenylalanine. Only the CDR3 DNA stays, 30 bases, in frame from base 1. The receptor's source is a man aged 70 or older in good health. The chain is assembled from TRBV6-6 and TRBJ1-4, with the D gene too uncertain to name. Sequences were obtained from blood. CDR3 region: CASEVEKLFF. In nucleotides, the sequence is TGTGCCAGCGAGGTTGAAAAACTGTTTTTT.